A single sample is the source of the 29 T cell receptor beta chains below, sequenced in a study of cytomegalovirus exposure and HLA in healthy donors. PCR primers comprised 60 Vbeta and 13 Jbeta primers. Repertoires were generated with immunoSEQ multiplex PCR, while TCRdb's copy carries only in-frame clones and drops some. The repertoire holds 95,000 to 130,000 clones, with roughly 79% as singletons. The sequencing input was PBMCs. Receptors originate from a woman between 18 and 29 years old in good health and CMV-seronegative.

The chain recombines TRBV7-2 with TRBJ1-6; D not resolved. Trimming shortened V by 2 bases and J by 9 bases, and 11 bases separated the two germline ends. CDR1 is SGHTA, CDR2 FQGNSA, per germline. The CDR3 runs to 14 residues. The CDR3 bases are TGTGCCAGCAGCTTAACCGTACGGGGTTCACCCCTCCACTTT. This codes for CASSLTVRGSPLHF. The full variable domain, completed using reference TRBV7-2 and TRBJ1-6, is GAGVSQSPSNKVTEKGKDVELRCDPISGHTALYWYRQSLGQGLEFLIYFQGNSAPDKSGLPSDRFSAERTGGSVSTLTIQRTQQEDSAVYLCASSLTVRGSPLHFGNGTRLTVT.

The V and J genes are TRBV11-2 and TRBJ1-5; D is possibly TRBD1 (5 bases). The CDR3 spans 15 residues. V shed 6 bases and J shed 0 bases, with 12 bases lying between them. CDR1 and CDR2 from the germline V gene are SGHAT and FQNNGV. This chain's CDR3 is CASSPVGGSNQPQHF. In DNA form, the CDR3 reads TGTGCCAGCAGTCCCGTCGGGGGTAGCAATCAGCCCCAGCATTTT. The variable domain in full, with the rest retrieved from reference TRBV11-2 and TRBJ1-5, is EAGVAQSPRYKIIEKRQSVAFWCNPISGHATLYWYQQILGQGPKLLIQFQNNGVVDDSQLPKDRFSAERLKGVDSTLKIQPAKLEDSAVYLCASSPVGGSNQPQHFGDGTRLSIL.

This chain uses TRBV28 with TRBJ2-7; perhaps TRBD1 as D (8 bases). Trimming left V 5 bases short and J 6 bases short, with 17 bases between. Germline lookup yields CDR1 MDHEN and CDR2 SYDVKM. The CDR3 sequence is 14 residues long. The CDR3 sequence is CASSITGGGGEQYF. The CDR3 nucleotides read TGTGCCAGCAGTATCACAGGGGGGGGAGGCGAGCAGTACTTC. Filled out from reference TRBV28 and TRBJ2-7, the complete variable domain reads DVKVTQSSRYLVKRTGEKVFLECVQDMDHENMFWYRQDPGLGLRLIYFSYDVKMKEKGDIPEGYSVSREKKERFSLILESASTNQTSMYLCASSITGGGGEQYFGPGTRLTVT.

This chain uses TRBV10-3 with TRBJ1-2; D may be TRBD1 (6 bases). Germline V gene sequence: CDR1 ENHRY, CDR2 SYGVKD. The V gene lost 4 bases and the J gene lost 4 bases, with 10 bases spanning the gap. The CDR3 consists of 13 residues. For the CDR3, the DNA is TGTGCCATCAGTGGGGACACCTCCTATGGCTACACCTTC. Amino acid sequence: CAISGDTSYGYTF.

The chain uses TRBV7-8 and TRBJ2-7; possibly TRBD2 for D (5 bases). The V end lost 0 bases, the J end lost 3 bases, and 12 bases lay between the germline ends. The CDR3 is 15 amino acids. The V gene's germline CDR1 is SGHVS and CDR2 FQNEAQ. The CDR3 DNA is TGTGCCAGCAGCTTAGCGATCGGGGTAGTCTACGAGCAGTACTTC. Translation gives CASSLAIGVVYEQYF.

The CDR3 protein is CASSFQGRLPYEQYF. The CDR3 region has the DNA TGTGCCAGCAGTTTCCAGGGCCGACTGCCCTACGAGCAGTACTTC. The genes are TRBV28 and TRBJ2-7; possibly TRBD1 for D (5 bases). With 3 bases removed from V and 2 bases from J, the gap between germline ends came to 14 bases. CDR1 is MDHEN, CDR2 SYDVKM, per germline. CDR3 length: 15 residues.

The genes are TRBV5-6 and TRBJ1-6; D may be TRBD1 (5 bases). This CDR3 spans 14 amino acids. CDR1 is SGHDT and CDR2 is YYEEEE in the germline V gene. Trimming pared 0 bases from V and 11 bases from J, leaving 12 bases between. The CDR3: CASSLGQGGAPLHF. CDR3 nucleotide sequence: TGTGCCAGCAGCTTGGGGCAGGGTGGTGCACCCCTCCACTTT. Variable domain in full (rest from reference TRBV5-6 and TRBJ1-6): DAGVTQSPTHLIKTRGQQVTLRCSPKSGHDTVSWYQQALGQGPQFIFQYYEEEERQRGNFPDRFSGHQFPNYSSELNVNALLLGDSALYLCASSLGQGGAPLHFGNGTRLTVT.

The chain combines TRBV27 with TRBJ1-6; 7 bases line up with TRBD1. V dropped 5 bases and J dropped 8; count of bases not matched to a gene: 9. CDR3 length: 15 amino acids. Looked up from germline, CDR1 is MNHEY and CDR2 is SMNVEV (reference sequence). The CDR3 sequence: CASSPEGTVYSPLHF. DNA for the CDR3: TGTGCCAGCAGTCCTGAAGGGACAGTCTATTCACCCCTCCACTTT.

As concerns this clone: Other DNA sequences in this sample translate to the same CDR3. The CDR3 loop is CASSLAQGNTEAFF. The CDR3 region has the DNA TGCGCCAGCAGCTTGGCACAGGGGAACACTGAAGCTTTCTTT. The V call is TRBV5-1, the J call TRBJ1-1; maybe TRBD1 (6 bases). The germline gives CDR1 SGHRS, CDR2 YFSETQ. The CDR3 spans 14 residues. V lost 0 bases to trimming and J lost 1 base, with 7 bases between them.

The V gene is TRBV27, the J gene TRBJ1-6; 8 positions agree with TRBD1. The CDR3 totals 16 residues. The germline V gene encodes CDR1 MNHEY and CDR2 SMNVEV (reference sequence). V dropped 4 bases and J dropped 4; count of bases not matched to a gene: 6. In DNA, the CDR3 is TGTGCCAGCAGTTCCCTGACAGGGGTGTATAATTCACCCCTCCACTTT. Encoded protein: CASSSLTGVYNSPLHF.

The chain has TRBV5-1 and TRBJ1-5; D gene unclear. The CDR3 is 14 residues long. Germline V lookup: CDR1 SGHRS, CDR2 YFSETQ. V dropped 1 base and J dropped 8 bases, with 13 bases sitting between them. CDR3 DNA sequence: TGCGCCAGCAGCTTGATTGCAGGCAAGGAGCCCCAGCATTTT. The encoded protein is CASSLIAGKEPQHF.

The J gene is TRBJ2-1, the V gene TRBV6-1, with a possible D match to TRBD2 (6 bases). In germline, CDR1 is MNHNS, CDR2 SASEGT. This CDR3 contains 13 residues. The V gene lost 5 bases and the J gene lost 7 bases, with 12 bases spanning the gap. This chain's CDR3 is CASSFFRENEQFF. The CDR3 nucleotides are TGTGCCAGCAGTTTCTTCCGGGAGAATGAGCAGTTCTTC.

The chain joins TRBV18 to TRBJ2-5; TRBD2 aligns across 10 bases. The CDR3 is 15 amino acids. V lost 5 bases and J lost 2; bases outside the gene matches: 5. Germline V lookup: CDR1 KGHSH, CDR2 LQKENI. CDR3 residues: CASSSAGGQQETQYF. CDR3 bases: TGTGCCAGCTCATCAGCGGGGGGGCAACAAGAGACCCAGTACTTC.

The chain recombines TRBV7-6 with TRBJ1-1; 9 positions match TRBD1. CDR1 and CDR2 from the germline V gene are SGHVS and FNYEAQ. V shed 5 bases and J 6 bases; nucleotides not matched to a gene: 7. The CDR3 is 14 amino acids. The CDR3 DNA reads as TGTGCCAGCAGCCAGGGACAGGGAGGCTCTGAAGCTTTCTTT. Its protein is CASSQGQGGSEAFF.

The V and J genes are TRBV6-5 and TRBJ1-6, with 10 positions matching TRBD1. The V gene end was trimmed by 3 bases and the J gene end by 7 bases; junction bases not matched to a gene: 6. This CDR3 spans 16 amino acids. CDR1 and CDR2 from the germline V gene are MNHEY and SVGAGI. The CDR3 coding sequence is TGTGCCAGCAGTTATGGGGACAGGGGAAGAAATTCACCCCTCCACTTT. Protein: CASSYGDRGRNSPLHF.

The chain uses TRBV6-1 and TRBJ2-1, with D tentatively TRBD1 (6 bases). Germline CDR1 is MNHNS and CDR2 is SASEGT. V was pared by 2 bases and J by 13 bases, with 15 bases between. The CDR3 runs to 13 residues. CDR3 in DNA: TGTGCCAGCAGTGAAACCGGACAGTTGGTTCAGTTCTTC. This codes for CASSETGQLVQFF.

The chain joins TRBV5-1 to TRBJ2-2; 8 positions agree with TRBD1. V lost 1 base and J lost 5; bases outside the gene matches: 7. This CDR3 has 16 residues. The germline V gene has CDR1 SGHRS and CDR2 YFSETQ. The CDR3 is CASSLLGQGDTGELFF. The DNA of the CDR3 is TGCGCCAGCAGCTTGCTCGGACAGGGTGATACCGGGGAGCTGTTTTTT.

The genes are TRBV5-6 and TRBJ1-1; D is possibly TRBD1 (5 bases). V gave up 1 base and J gave up 3 bases, with 16 bases separating them. Germline values: CDR1 SGHDT, CDR2 YYEEEE. The CDR3 totals 16 residues. The DNA of the CDR3 is TGTGCCAGCAGCTTGTTCAGACGTCGGGGGGACACTGAAGCTTTCTTT. Amino acids: CASSLFRRRGDTEAFF.

This chain links TRBV28 with TRBJ2-5; 11 bases line up with TRBD2. The CDR3 is made up of 16 amino acids. CDR1 and CDR2 (germline): MDHEN, SYDVKM. The junction had 4 bases not matched to a gene; V was cut back by 3 bases and J by 1 base. This CDR3 is CASSFSSGGPQETQYF. DNA for the CDR3: TGTGCCAGCAGTTTCTCTAGCGGGGGGCCCCAAGAGACCCAGTACTTC.

V is TRBV19 and J is TRBJ2-1; 8 bases are a match to TRBD1. The ends lost 6 bases at V and 6 bases at J; junction bases unmatched: 7. The CDR3 totals 14 residues. CDR1 LNHDA and CDR2 SQIVND come from the germline V gene (reference sequence). CDR3 sequence: CASRTRQGSNEQFF. CDR3 bases: TGTGCCAGTAGAACTCGACAGGGGAGCAATGAGCAGTTCTTC.

The gene calls are TRBV12-5 and TRBJ1-5, with D uncertain. This CDR3 spans 17 amino acids. The germline V gene encodes CDR1 LGHNT and CDR2 FRNRAP. Trimming cost V 4 bases and J 3 bases, with 19 bases left between them. This CDR3 reads CASGSPKIYGDNQPQHF. The DNA of the CDR3 is TGTGCTAGTGGTTCTCCTAAAATCTATGGAGACAATCAGCCCCAGCATTTT.

The rearrangement uses TRBV7-3 and TRBJ2-3, with no clear D. Germline V lookup: CDR1 SGHTA, CDR2 FQGTGA. The CDR3 sequence is 14 residues long. The V gene lost 2 bases and the J gene lost 1 base, with 7 bases spanning the gap. The CDR3 reads CASSLFAGTDTQYF. The CDR3 nucleotides read TGTGCCAGCAGCTTATTCGCGGGCACAGATACGCAGTATTTT.

CDR3 in amino acids: CSVGRGQGALGYTF. The CDR3 nucleotides are TGCAGCGTCGGGCGCGGACAGGGGGCGCTTGGCTACACCTTC. V and J are TRBV29-1 and TRBJ1-2; 11 bases are a match to TRBD1. The CDR3 consists of 14 residues. V dropped 6 bases and J dropped 7; count of bases not matched to a gene: 10. Germline V gene data show CDR1 as SQVTM and CDR2 as ANQGSEA.

The CDR3 here is CASSYSRGKNEQYF. The CDR3 DNA follows: TGTGCCAGCAGTTACTCAAGGGGCAAGAACGAGCAGTACTTC. This chain connects TRBV6-5 to TRBJ2-7, with a weak D call TRBD1 (5 bases). The V and J ends lost 0 bases and 5 bases respectively, with 11 bases between them. The CDR3 covers 14 residues. From germline, CDR1 is MNHEY and CDR2 SVGAGI.

This clone was counted only a few times. The J gene is TRBJ1-1, the V gene TRBV19; D perhaps matches TRBD1 (5 bases). Germline V gene data show CDR1 as LNHDA and CDR2 as SQIVND (reference sequence). V shed 1 base and J shed 0 bases, with 9 bases lying between them. The CDR3 consists of 15 residues. The CDR3 reads CASSIGPGLNTEAFF. The CDR3 DNA sequence: TGTGCCAGTAGTATAGGACCAGGGCTGAACACTGAAGCTTTCTTT.

The chain couples TRBV28 to TRBJ1-1, with a weak D call TRBD1 (6 bases). The CDR3 contains 14 residues. Germline V lookup: CDR1 MDHEN, CDR2 SYDVKM. V was cut by 6 bases and J by 2 bases, with 13 bases left in between. The DNA of the CDR3 is TGTGCCAGCAGCCAGGGAGGGGGAAACACTGAAGCTTTCTTT. Encoded protein: CASSQGGGNTEAFF.

This clone occurred once. Here the CDR3 omits its conserved ending phenylalanine or tryptophan, so a read error is the likely source. Because the CDR3's place on the DNA is in doubt, the DNA is left out and the CDR3 is given as listed by TCRdb. The chain links TRBV29-1 to TRBJ1-1. The germline V gene has CDR1 SQVTM and CDR2 ANQGSEA. The CDR3 region is 12 residues in length, termini included. CDR3 sequence: CSVAETNTEALV.

The V gene is TRBV18, the J gene TRBJ1-3, with a possible D match to TRBD1 (5 bases). V was trimmed by 3 bases and J by 0 bases, leaving 9 bases between them. This CDR3 comprises 15 residues. Germline loops: CDR1 KGHSH, CDR2 LQKENI. CDR3 nucleotides: TGTGCCAGCTCACCGGAGGGGCACTCTGGAAACACCATATATTTT. Amino acid sequence: CASSPEGHSGNTIYF.

This clone is a singleton in its sample. This rearrangement joins TRBV7-6 to TRBJ1-1; no reliable D call. Germline V CDR1 and CDR2: SGHVS, FNYEAQ. The V and J ends lost 1 base and 4 bases respectively, with 10 bases between them. CDR3 size: 14 residues. DNA for the CDR3: TGTGCCAGCAGCTTAGTTGGAGGGTCCACTGAAGCTTTCTTT. Its translation: CASSLVGGSTEAFF.